This TCR beta chain derives from a study of blood T cell repertoires in COVID-19 (dated by TCRdb to the early 2020s). Study-wide context: The collaborator samples originated in the United States, Italy and Spain and spanned the acute and convalescent phases of COVID-19. The prospective study material was composed of cDNA or gDNA derived from T cells, B-cell-depleted T cells, or PBMCs. The dataset comprised deeply sampled blood TCRbeta repertoires from subjects exposed to, actively infected with, or recovered from COVID-19. The repertoires were released in a freely available public database meant as a resource for research on the immune response to SARS-CoV-2. Samples were obtained from the ongoing ImmuneRACE study (first 160 participants) and from 950 to 1,500 subjects provided by 6 global collaborators. Nearly every sample came with metadata listing a de-identified subject ID, COVID-19 status, age in years and sex. HLA class I and class II types, where available, came from metadata supplied by the sample provider rather than from assay-based typing. Findings and caveats that apply to the study as a whole: Clinical and demographic metadata were provided uncurated, with the amount varying by source and participant.

As for this clone: Its antigen remains undetermined. No base quality information exists; no much larger clone differs at one position.

The germline V gene specifies SGHTA as CDR1 and FQGTGA as CDR2. Including the terminal cysteine and phenylalanine, the CDR3 comprises 15 residues. The entry retains the CDR3 DNA only, 45 bases that are in frame from base 1. V ends up 4 bases short and J 6 bases short, with an unmatched junction base count of 11. TCRbeta CDR3 regions were amplified from genomic DNA by means of the immunoSEQ Assay, a bias-controlled multiplex PCR. The original methods were these. The number of nucleated cells in each sample was estimated from the amplification of reference gene primers within the assay. To quantify the absolute abundance of each unique TCRbeta CDR3 rearrangement, sequence reads were collapsed and filtered. For each sample, productive Simpson clonality was calculated as the square root of Simpson's diversity index over productive rearrangements. TCRdb took this table from immuneACCESS and kept in-frame rearrangements with V and J called. Such tables lack part of the clones; where checked against another copy, unresolved V genes explain under half of the gap, and the rest is unexplained. The V and J calls and clone size are taken from that table; D and trimming were inferred from the DNA. The sample table lists 180,000 or so clones, approximately 85% of them with a count of one. The ten largest clones add up to around 7.5% of the sample.

The collaborating institutions used their own protocols to collect whole blood in K2EDTA tubes. For TCRbeta analysis, collaborators shipped samples as frozen whole blood, isolated PBMCs, or DNA extracted from either of those sample types. Recombination joined TRBV7-3 with TRBJ1-1, with 7 middle bases fitting TRBD1. The sequenced material came from peripheral blood. The source of this sequence is a woman aged 60 to 75 with acute or convalescent COVID-19. The sequenced DNA: TGTGCCAGCAGCTCGACAGGGTCCCCGGGGGCTGAAGCTTTCTTT. This gives the protein CASSSTGSPGAEAFF.